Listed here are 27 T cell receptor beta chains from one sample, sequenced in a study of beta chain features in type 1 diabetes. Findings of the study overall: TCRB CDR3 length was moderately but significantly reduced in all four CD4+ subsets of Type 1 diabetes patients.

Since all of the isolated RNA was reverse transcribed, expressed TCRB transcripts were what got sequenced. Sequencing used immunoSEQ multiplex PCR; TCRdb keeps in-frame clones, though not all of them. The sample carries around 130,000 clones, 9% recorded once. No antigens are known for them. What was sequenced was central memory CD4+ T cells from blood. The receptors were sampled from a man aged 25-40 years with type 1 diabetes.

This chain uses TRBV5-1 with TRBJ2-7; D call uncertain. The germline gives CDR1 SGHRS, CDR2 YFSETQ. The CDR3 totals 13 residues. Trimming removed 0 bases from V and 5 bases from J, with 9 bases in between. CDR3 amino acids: CASSLVGEHEQYF. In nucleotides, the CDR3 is TGCGCCAGCAGCTTGGTTGGTGAGCACGAGCAGTACTTC.

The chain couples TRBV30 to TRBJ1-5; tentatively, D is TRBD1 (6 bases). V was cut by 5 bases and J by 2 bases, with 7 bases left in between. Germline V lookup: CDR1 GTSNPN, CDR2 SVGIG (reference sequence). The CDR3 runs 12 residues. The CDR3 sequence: CAWGGGNQPQHF. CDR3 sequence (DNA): TGTGCCTGGGGGGGCGGCAATCAGCCCCAGCATTTT.

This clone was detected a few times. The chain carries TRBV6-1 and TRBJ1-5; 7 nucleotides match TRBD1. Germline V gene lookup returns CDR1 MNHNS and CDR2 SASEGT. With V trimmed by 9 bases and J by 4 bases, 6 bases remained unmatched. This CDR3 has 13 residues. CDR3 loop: CASGTDPNQPQHF. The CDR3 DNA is TGTGCCAGTGGGACAGACCCAAATCAGCCCCAGCATTTT.

DNA of the CDR3: TGCGCCAGCAGCCAAGTCGGTCAGGCAGCAAGAGCCTATGGCTACACCTTC. It specifies CASSQVGQAARAYGYTF. The chain joins TRBV4-3 to TRBJ1-2; D not certain. CDR3 size: 17 residues. The germline V and J ends were trimmed by 1 base and 4 bases, with 19 bases remaining between them. The germline CDR1 and CDR2 sequences are LGHNA and YSLEER.

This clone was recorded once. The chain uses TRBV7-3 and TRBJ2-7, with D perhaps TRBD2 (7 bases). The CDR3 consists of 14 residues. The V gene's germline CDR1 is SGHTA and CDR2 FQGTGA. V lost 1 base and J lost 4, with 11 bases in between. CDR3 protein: CASSLMGGGYEQYF. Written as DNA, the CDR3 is TGTGCCAGCAGCTTAATGGGAGGGGGGTACGAGCAGTACTTC.

The CDR3 sequence is CASSFDNPEAFF. In nucleotides, the CDR3 is TGTGCCAGCAGCTTCGACAACCCTGAAGCTTTCTTT. The chain links TRBV7-2 to TRBJ1-1, with D uncertain. Deletions cut 3 bases from V and 6 bases from J, with 8 bases between. CDR1 is SGHTA and CDR2 is FQGNSA in the germline V gene. This CDR3 spans 12 amino acids.

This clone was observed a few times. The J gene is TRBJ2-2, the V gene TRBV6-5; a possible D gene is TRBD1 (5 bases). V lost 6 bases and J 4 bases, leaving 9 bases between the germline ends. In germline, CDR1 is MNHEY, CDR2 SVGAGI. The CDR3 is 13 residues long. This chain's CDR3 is CASSRQSTGELFF. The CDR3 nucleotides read TGTGCCAGCAGCCGACAGAGCACCGGGGAGCTGTTTTTT.

The CDR3 nucleotides are TGTGCCTGGAGTGTCGATAGCGGGGGGGACACCGGGGAGCTGTTTTTT. Residues: CAWSVDSGGDTGELFF. The chain carries TRBV30 and TRBJ2-2, with 11 bases matching TRBD2. V lost 0 bases to trimming and J lost 3 bases; unmatched junction nucleotides: 3. The CDR3 runs to 16 residues. Germline V lookup: CDR1 GTSNPN, CDR2 SVGIG (reference sequence).

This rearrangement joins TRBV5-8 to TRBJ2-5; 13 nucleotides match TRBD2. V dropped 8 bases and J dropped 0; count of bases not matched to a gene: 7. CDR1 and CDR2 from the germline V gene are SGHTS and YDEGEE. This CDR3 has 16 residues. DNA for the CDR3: TGTGCCAGTCGACTAGCGGGGGGTCCGAACCAAGAGACCCAGTACTTC. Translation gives CASRLAGGPNQETQYF.

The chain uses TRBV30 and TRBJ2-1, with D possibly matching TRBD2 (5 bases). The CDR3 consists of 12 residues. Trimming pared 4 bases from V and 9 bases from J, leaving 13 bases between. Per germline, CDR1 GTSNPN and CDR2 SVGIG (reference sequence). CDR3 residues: CAWNHGGFEQFF. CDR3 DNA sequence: TGTGCCTGGAACCACGGAGGCTTTGAGCAGTTCTTC.

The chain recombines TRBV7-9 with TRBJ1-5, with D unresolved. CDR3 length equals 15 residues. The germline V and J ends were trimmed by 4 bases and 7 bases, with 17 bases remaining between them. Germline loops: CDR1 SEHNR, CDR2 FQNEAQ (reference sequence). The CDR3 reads CASSSGLDLRQPQHF. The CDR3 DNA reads TGTGCCAGCAGCTCGGGCCTGGACTTGAGGCAGCCCCAGCATTTT.

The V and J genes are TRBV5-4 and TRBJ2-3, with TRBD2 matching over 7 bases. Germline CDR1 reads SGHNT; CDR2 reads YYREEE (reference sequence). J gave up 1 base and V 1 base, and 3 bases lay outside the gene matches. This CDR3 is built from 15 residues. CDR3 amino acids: CASSLFAGGTDTQYF. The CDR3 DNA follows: TGTGCCAGCAGCTTGTTTGCGGGGGGCACAGATACGCAGTATTTT. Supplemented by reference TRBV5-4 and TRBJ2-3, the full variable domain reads ETGVTQSPTHLIKTRGQQVTLRCSSQSGHNTVSWYQQALGQGPQFIFQYYREEENGRGNFPPRFSGLQFPNYSSELNVNALELDDSALYLCASSLFAGGTDTQYFGPGTRLTVL.

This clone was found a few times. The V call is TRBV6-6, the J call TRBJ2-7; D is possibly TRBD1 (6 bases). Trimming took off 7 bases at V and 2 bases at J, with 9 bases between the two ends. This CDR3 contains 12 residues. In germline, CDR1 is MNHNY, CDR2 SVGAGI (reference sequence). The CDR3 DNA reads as TGTGCCAGCACCGGACAGACCTACGAGCAGTACTTC. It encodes CASTGQTYEQYF.

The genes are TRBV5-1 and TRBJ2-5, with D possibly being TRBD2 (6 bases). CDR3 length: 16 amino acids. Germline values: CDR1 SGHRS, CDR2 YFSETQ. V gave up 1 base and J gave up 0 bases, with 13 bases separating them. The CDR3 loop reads CASSLFGLSYQETQYF. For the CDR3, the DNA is TGCGCCAGCAGCTTGTTTGGACTATCGTACCAAGAGACCCAGTACTTC.

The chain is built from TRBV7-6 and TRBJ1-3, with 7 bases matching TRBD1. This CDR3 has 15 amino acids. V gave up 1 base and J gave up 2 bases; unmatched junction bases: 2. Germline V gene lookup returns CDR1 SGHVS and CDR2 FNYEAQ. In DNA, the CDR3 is TGTGCCAGCAGCTTAGGACAGGGACCTGGAAACACCATATATTTT. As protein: CASSLGQGPGNTIYF.

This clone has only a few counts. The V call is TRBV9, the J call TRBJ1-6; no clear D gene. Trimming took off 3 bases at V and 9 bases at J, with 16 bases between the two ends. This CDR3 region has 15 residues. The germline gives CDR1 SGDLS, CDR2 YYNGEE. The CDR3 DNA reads TGTGCCAGCAGCGCCTTGGACTGGGGAGGTTCACCCCTCCACTTT. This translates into CASSALDWGGSPLHF.

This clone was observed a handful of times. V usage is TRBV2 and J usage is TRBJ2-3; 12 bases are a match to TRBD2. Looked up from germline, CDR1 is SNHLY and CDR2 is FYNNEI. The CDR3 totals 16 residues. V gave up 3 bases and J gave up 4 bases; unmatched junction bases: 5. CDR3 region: CASSETTSGGSDTQYF. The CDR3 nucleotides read TGTGCCAGCAGTGAGACGACTAGCGGGGGTTCAGATACGCAGTATTTT.

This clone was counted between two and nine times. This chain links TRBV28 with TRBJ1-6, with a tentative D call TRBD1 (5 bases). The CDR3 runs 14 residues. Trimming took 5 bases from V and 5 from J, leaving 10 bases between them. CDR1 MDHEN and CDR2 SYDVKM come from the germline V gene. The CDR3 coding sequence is TGTGCCAGCAGTGCGACAGAGAATAATTCACCCCTCCACTTT. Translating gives CASSATENNSPLHF.

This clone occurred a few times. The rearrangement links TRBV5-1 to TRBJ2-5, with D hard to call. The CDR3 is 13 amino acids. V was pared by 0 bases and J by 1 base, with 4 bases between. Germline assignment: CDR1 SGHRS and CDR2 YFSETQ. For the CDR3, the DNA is TGCGCCAGCAGCTTGGCCCTCCAAGAGACCCAGTACTTC. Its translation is CASSLALQETQYF.

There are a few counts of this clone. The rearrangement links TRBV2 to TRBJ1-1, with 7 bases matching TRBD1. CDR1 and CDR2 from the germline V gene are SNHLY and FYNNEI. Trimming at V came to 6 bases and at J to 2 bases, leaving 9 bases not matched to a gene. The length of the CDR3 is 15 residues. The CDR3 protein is CASRSTGVRNTEAFF. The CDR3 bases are TGTGCCAGCAGGTCAACAGGGGTAAGAAACACTGAAGCTTTCTTT.

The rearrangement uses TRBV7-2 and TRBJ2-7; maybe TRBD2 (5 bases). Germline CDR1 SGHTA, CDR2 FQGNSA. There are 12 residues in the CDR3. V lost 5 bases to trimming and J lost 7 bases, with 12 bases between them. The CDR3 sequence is CASSPQEGEQYF. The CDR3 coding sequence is TGTGCCAGCAGCCCCCAAGAGGGTGAGCAGTACTTC.

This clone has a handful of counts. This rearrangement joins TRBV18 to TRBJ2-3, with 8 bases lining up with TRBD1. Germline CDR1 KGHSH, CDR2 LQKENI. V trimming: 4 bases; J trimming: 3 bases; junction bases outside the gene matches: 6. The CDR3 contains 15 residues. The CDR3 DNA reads TGTGCCAGCTCACGGGGACAGGTTGGGACAGATACGCAGTATTTT. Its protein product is CASSRGQVGTDTQYF.

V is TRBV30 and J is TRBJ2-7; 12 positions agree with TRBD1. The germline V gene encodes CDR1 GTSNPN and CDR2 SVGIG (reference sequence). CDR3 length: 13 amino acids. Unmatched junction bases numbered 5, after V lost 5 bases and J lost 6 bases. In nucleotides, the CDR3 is TGTGCCTGGGAGGGACAGGGGGCGAGCGAGCAGTACTTC. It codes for CAWEGQGASEQYF. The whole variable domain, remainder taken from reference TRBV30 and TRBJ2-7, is SQTIHQWPATLVQPVGSPLSLECTVEGTSNPNLYWYRQAAGRGLQLLFYSVGIGQISSEVPQNLSASRPQDRQFILSSKKLLLSDSGFYLCAWEGQGASEQYFGPGTRLTVT.

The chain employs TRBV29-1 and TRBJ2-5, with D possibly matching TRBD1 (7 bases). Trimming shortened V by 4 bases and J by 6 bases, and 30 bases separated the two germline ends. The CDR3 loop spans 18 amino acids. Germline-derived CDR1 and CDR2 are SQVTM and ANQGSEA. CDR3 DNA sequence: TGCAGCGTTGGGGGGGACAGCTCGAGTGGCAAGATGTGGCAGACCCAGTACTTC. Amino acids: CSVGGDSSSGKMWQTQYF.

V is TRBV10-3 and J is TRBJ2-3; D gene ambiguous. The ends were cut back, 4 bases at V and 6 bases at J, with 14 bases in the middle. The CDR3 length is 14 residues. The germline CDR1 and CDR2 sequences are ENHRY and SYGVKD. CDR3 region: CAISGSRQADTQYF. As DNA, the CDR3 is TGTGCCATCAGTGGAAGCCGTCAGGCGGATACGCAGTATTTT.

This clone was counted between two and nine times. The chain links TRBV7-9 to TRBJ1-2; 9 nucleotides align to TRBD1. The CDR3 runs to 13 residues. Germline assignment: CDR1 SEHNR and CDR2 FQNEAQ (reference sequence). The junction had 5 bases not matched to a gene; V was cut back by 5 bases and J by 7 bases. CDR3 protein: CASSKGQGFGYTF. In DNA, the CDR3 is TGTGCCAGCAGCAAGGGACAGGGCTTTGGCTACACCTTC. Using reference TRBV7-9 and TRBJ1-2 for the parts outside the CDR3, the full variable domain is DTGVSQNPRHKITKRGQNVTFRCDPISEHNRLYWYRQTLGQGPEFLTYFQNEAQLEKSRLLSDRFSAERPKGSFSTLEIQRTEQGDSAMYLCASSKGQGFGYTFGSGTRLTVV.

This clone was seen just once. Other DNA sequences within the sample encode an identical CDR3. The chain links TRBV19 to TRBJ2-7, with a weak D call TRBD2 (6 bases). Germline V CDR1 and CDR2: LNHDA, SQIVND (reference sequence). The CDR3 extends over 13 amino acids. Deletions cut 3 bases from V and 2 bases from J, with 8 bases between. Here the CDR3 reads CASSMGLAYEQYF. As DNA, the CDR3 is TGTGCCAGTAGTATGGGACTGGCCTACGAGCAGTACTTC. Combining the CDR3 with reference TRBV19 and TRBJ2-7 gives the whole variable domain DGGITQSPKYLFRKEGQNVTLSCEQNLNHDAMYWYRQDPGQGLRLIYYSQIVNDFQKGDIAEGYSVSREKKESFPLTVTSAQKNPTAFYLCASSMGLAYEQYFGPGTRLTVT.